This T cell receptor (beta chain) was identified in a study of blood T cell repertoires in COVID-19. Sequencing was performed with immunoSEQ multiplex PCR; in TCRdb, only in-frame clones are kept and a portion is missing. The sample holds roughly 88,000 clones; 87% are singletons and the top ten take about 17%. Input material: peripheral blood. This receptor was identified in a woman in her sixties or seventies with COVID-19, enrolled during active disease.

CDR3 coding DNA: TGTGCCACCGACACTGGGAGAAACACTGAAGCTTTCTTT. This encodes CATDTGRNTEAFF. The chain links TRBV10-3 to TRBJ1-1, with D hard to call. With 10 bases removed from V and 2 bases from J, the gap between germline ends came to 14 bases. The V gene's germline CDR1 is ENHRY and CDR2 SYGVKD. The CDR3 totals 13 residues.